These 20 T cell receptor beta chains came from one sample sequenced in a study of monozygotic twins with inflammatory bowel disease. TCRdb reprocessed the 5' RACE reads and stores each CDR3 protein as one record, lacking DNA. The listing records 350,000 to 400,000 distinct CDR3 sequences. Sequenced: blood. The source of these receptors is a human donor with ulcerative colitis or Crohn's disease, or a healthy co-twin of an affected twin (not recorded which).

This chain uses TRBV5-1 with TRBJ2-1; the TCRdb call, TRBD1, lacks DNA for checking. CDR3 length: 15 residues. Germline assignment: CDR1 SGHRS and CDR2 YFSETQ. CDR3: CASSLEGPPYNEQFF.

V and J are TRBV27 and TRBJ2-1; TCRdb returns TRBD2, unconfirmable since there is no DNA. Germline lookup yields CDR1 MNHEY and CDR2 SMNVEV (reference sequence). The CDR3 is 17 residues long. CDR3 region: CASSFSSGDGPYNEQFF.

CDR3 loop: CSVNYQETQYF. The rearrangement joins TRBV29-1 to TRBJ2-5. Germline V CDR1 and CDR2: SQVTM, ANQGSEA. The CDR3 consists of 11 residues.

The rearrangement links TRBV20-1 to TRBJ2-3; TCRdb indicates TRBD1, and absent DNA this call remains unverified. The germline CDR1 and CDR2 sequences are DFQATT and SNEGSKA (reference sequence). The CDR3 extends over 15 amino acids. The CDR3 loop reads CSARGQGEGVDTQYF.

V and J are TRBV12-3 or TRBV12-4 and TRBJ2-6; TCRdb returns TRBD1, unconfirmable since there is no DNA. The CDR3 runs 19 residues. The CDR3 spells CASRIYRGPRESGANVLTF.

The chain employs TRBV14 and TRBJ2-5. There are 13 residues in the CDR3. The germline V gene has CDR1 SGHDN and CDR2 FVKESK. The CDR3 sequence is CASSQTGQETQYF.

The gene calls are TRBV7-8 and TRBJ1-3; the TRBD1 assignment by TCRdb is unverifiable without DNA. CDR1 and CDR2 (germline): SGHVS, FQNEAQ. The CDR3 runs to 15 residues. The chain's CDR3 is CASRRVRAGGNTIYF.

The CDR3 is CASSSGTATGTDTQYF. The rearrangement joins TRBV6-5 to TRBJ2-3; as DNA is missing, the TRBD1 call by TCRdb cannot be tested. The CDR3 spans 16 residues. Looked up from germline, CDR1 is MNHEY and CDR2 is SVGAGI.

V and J are TRBV20-1 and TRBJ2-7; TCRdb returns TRBD2, unconfirmable since there is no DNA. The CDR3 is made up of 16 amino acids. Germline V gene sequence: CDR1 DFQATT, CDR2 SNEGSKA (reference sequence). The CDR3 sequence: CSVPGIAGGNGGEQYF.

The chain uses TRBV3-1 and TRBJ1-1; TCRdb proposes TRBD1, but this gene call is untestable without DNA. Germline assignment: CDR1 LGHDT and CDR2 YNNKEL (reference sequence). The CDR3 length is 14 residues. The CDR3 loop reads CASSQGQTYTEAFF.

The CDR3 sequence is CASSLETGRYGYTF. V usage is TRBV5-4 and J usage is TRBJ1-2; TCRdb selects TRBD1, and the lack of DNA leaves this call unchecked. The CDR3 has 14 amino acids. Germline V gene lookup returns CDR1 SGHNT and CDR2 YYREEE (reference sequence).

The genes are TRBV7-9 and TRBJ1-1; the TCRdb call, TRBD1, lacks DNA for checking. Germline-derived CDR1 and CDR2 are SEHNR and FQNEAQ (reference sequence). The CDR3 sequence is 14 residues long. The CDR3 sequence is CASSFDRLNTEAFF.

The chain couples TRBV6-2 or TRBV6-3 to TRBJ2-7; TCRdb's D gene call, TRBD2, goes unchecked for lack of DNA. Germline values: CDR1 MNHEY, CDR2 SVGEGT. CDR3 size: 13 residues. The CDR3 sequence is CATQRGGSYEQYF.

This chain joins TRBV12-3 or TRBV12-4 and TRBJ2-4; TCRdb's assignment of TRBD1 cannot be checked, as there is no DNA. The CDR3 has 15 amino acids. The CDR3: CASSGVRGPGNIQYF.

The genes are TRBV5-1 and TRBJ2-7. The CDR3 is made up of 13 amino acids. Germline lookup yields CDR1 SGHRS and CDR2 YFSETQ. This chain's CDR3 is CASSLVRLYEQYF. Filled out from reference TRBV5-1 and TRBJ2-7, the complete variable domain reads KAGVTQTPRYLIKTRGQQVTLSCSPISGHRSVSWYQQTPGQGLQFLFEYFSETQRNKGNFPGRFSGRQFSNSRSEMNVSTLELGDSALYLCASSLVRLYEQYFGPGTRLTVT.

The J gene is TRBJ2-3, the V gene TRBV5-1; TCRdb names TRBD2, which stays unverified in the absence of DNA. Germline CDR1 is SGHRS and CDR2 is YFSETQ. The CDR3 is 18 amino acids. CDR3 sequence: CASSLGLAGEAYTDTQYF.

The chain joins TRBV7-9 to TRBJ2-7; TCRdb names TRBD1, which stays unverified in the absence of DNA. Germline V gene data show CDR1 as SEHNR and CDR2 as FQNEAQ (reference sequence). This CDR3 is built from 16 residues. The CDR3 reads CASSPRGIKTTYEQYF.

The rearrangement joins TRBV4-1 to TRBJ2-2; with no DNA, the TCRdb D assignment of TRBD1 cannot be verified. The germline gives CDR1 MGHRA, CDR2 YSYEKL. The CDR3 is 14 residues long. CDR3 sequence: CASSHPDHTGELFF.

The V gene is TRBV7-8, the J gene TRBJ2-2; with no DNA, the TCRdb D assignment of TRBD1 cannot be verified. Germline V gives CDR1 SGHVS, CDR2 FQNEAQ. CDR3 length equals 19 residues. This chain's CDR3 is CASSLPREQNFGEVRELFF.

The genes are TRBV7-9 and TRBJ2-1. The V gene's germline CDR1 is SEHNR and CDR2 FQNEAQ (reference sequence). CDR3 size: 15 residues. The CDR3 loop reads CASSLRLTSYNEQFF.